These 32 T cell receptor beta chains were sequenced from one sample in a study of T cell changes during pregnancy in multiple sclerosis. Some clones are missing from TCRdb's copy, which holds only in-frame ones; the method was immunoSEQ multiplex PCR. Of 50,000 or so clones in the sample, about 92% were seen once. Here the sequenced sample was CD4+ T cells from peripheral blood mononuclear cells, taken before pregnancy. These TCRs come from a female donor with multiple sclerosis, enrolled in a pregnancy study.

This rearrangement joins TRBV11-2 to TRBJ2-1; TRBD2 matches 8 bases. Losses at the gene ends were 10 bases for V and 0 bases for J; bases not matched to a gene: 8. Germline V gives CDR1 SGHAT, CDR2 FQNNGV. The CDR3 runs 15 residues. The CDR3 region has the DNA TGTGCCAACGGGGGGGGCACTAGCTCCTACAATGAGCAGTTCTTC. As protein: CANGGGTSSYNEQFF.

The V call is TRBV29-1, the J call TRBJ1-2; 9 nucleotides line up with TRBD1. V shed 6 bases and J 0 bases; nucleotides not matched to a gene: 2. Germline V gene data show CDR1 as SQVTM and CDR2 as ANQGSEA. CDR3 length: 13 residues. The CDR3 DNA sequence: TGCAGCGTCACAGGGGGCCCTAACTATGGCTACACCTTC. This sequence encodes CSVTGGPNYGYTF.

The chain has TRBV5-6 and TRBJ2-2; D is unclear. Germline CDR1 and CDR2: SGHDT and YYEEEE. The CDR3 has 12 amino acids. Trimming removed 0 bases from V and 6 bases from J, with 3 bases in between. CDR3 nucleotide sequence: TGTGCCAGCAGCTTGGTATCCGGGGAGCTGTTTTTT. Its translation: CASSLVSGELFF. The variable domain in full, with the rest retrieved from reference TRBV5-6 and TRBJ2-2, is DAGVTQSPTHLIKTRGQQVTLRCSPKSGHDTVSWYQQALGQGPQFIFQYYEEEERQRGNFPDRFSGHQFPNYSSELNVNALLLGDSALYLCASSLVSGELFFGEGSRLTVL.

The chain couples TRBV28 to TRBJ1-4; TRBD1 matches 7 bases. The CDR3 contains 13 residues. CDR1 is MDHEN, CDR2 SYDVKM, per germline. Trimming removed 5 bases from V and 9 bases from J; junction bases left unmatched: 6. For the CDR3, the DNA is TGTGCCAGCAGTGCAACAGGGGTGAAAAAACTGTTTTTT. It yields the protein CASSATGVKKLFF.

This clone was seen only a few times. The chain is built from TRBV15 and TRBJ2-7; TRBD1 agrees at 7 bases. Losses at the gene ends were 3 bases for V and 3 bases for J; bases not matched to a gene: 5. This CDR3 comprises 14 residues. Germline V CDR1 and CDR2: LNHNV, YYDKDF (reference sequence). The CDR3 coding sequence is TGTGCCACCAGCAGGACGGGACAGAACTACGAGCAGTACTTC. It is translated as CATSRTGQNYEQYF.

The chain is built from TRBV2 and TRBJ2-7, with TRBD2 matching 10 bases. In germline, CDR1 is SNHLY, CDR2 FYNNEI. This CDR3 is built from 15 residues. With 6 bases clipped from V and 7 bases from J, the junction kept 12 bases outside the gene matches. CDR3 sequence reads: CASSHWTSGRREQYF. The CDR3 nucleotides are TGTGCCAGCAGCCATTGGACTAGCGGACGTCGGGAGCAGTACTTC. The variable domain in full, with the rest retrieved from reference TRBV2 and TRBJ2-7, is EPEVTQTPSHQVTQMGQEVILRCVPISNHLYFYWYRQILGQKVEFLVSFYNNEISEKSEIFDDQFSVERPDGSNFTLKIRSTKLEDSAMYFCASSHWTSGRREQYFGPGTRLTVT.

The rearrangement joins TRBV9 to TRBJ1-3; D remains ambiguous. The CDR3 extends over 15 amino acids. The V end lost 3 bases, the J end lost 8 bases, and 18 bases lay between the germline ends. Germline CDR1 is SGDLS and CDR2 is YYNGEE. The CDR3 region has the DNA TGTGCCAGCAGCGCCCGCCCGACCGCGGGCGACACCATATATTTT. Protein sequence: CASSARPTAGDTIYF.

The J gene is TRBJ2-1, the V gene TRBV7-2, with TRBD1 as a possible D gene (6 bases). Germline V gene lookup returns CDR1 SGHTA and CDR2 FQGNSA. V was clipped by 5 bases and J by 9 bases, with 20 bases between them. CDR3 length: 15 amino acids. CDR3 sequence reads: CASSVTPGQGGEQFF. CDR3 sequence (DNA): TGTGCCAGCAGCGTCACCCCGGGACAAGGGGGTGAGCAGTTCTTC. The complete variable domain, with remaining parts taken from reference TRBV7-2 and TRBJ2-1, reads GAGVSQSPSNKVTEKGKDVELRCDPISGHTALYWYRQSLGQGLEFLIYFQGNSAPDKSGLPSDRFSAERTGGSVSTLTIQRTQQEDSAVYLCASSVTPGQGGEQFFGPGTRLTVL.

The chain carries TRBV14 and TRBJ2-2; D remains ambiguous. Germline V gives CDR1 SGHDN, CDR2 FVKESK. The CDR3 is made up of 13 amino acids. Trimming left V 3 bases short and J 6 bases short, with 8 bases between. The CDR3 bases are TGTGCCAGCAGCCAGGAGAGGCCCGGGGAGCTGTTTTTT. Its translation: CASSQERPGELFF.

The chain carries TRBV29-1 and TRBJ2-7, with 7 bases aligning to TRBD1. Looked up from germline, CDR1 is SQVTM and CDR2 is ANQGSEA. The CDR3 sequence is 11 residues long. V dropped 6 bases and J dropped 4; count of bases not matched to a gene: 3. DNA for the CDR3: TGCAGCGTCAACAGGGGTTACGAGCAGTACTTC. Its protein is CSVNRGYEQYF.

V and J are TRBV19 and TRBJ2-1; a weak D match, TRBD2 (6 bases). V lost 9 bases and J 7 bases, leaving 16 bases between the germline ends. There are 13 residues in the CDR3. Germline V lookup: CDR1 LNHDA, CDR2 SQIVND (reference sequence). CDR3: CASRAGPRNEQFF. The CDR3 DNA is TGTGCCAGCAGGGCGGGGCCGCGGAATGAGCAGTTCTTC. The whole variable domain, remainder taken from reference TRBV19 and TRBJ2-1, is DGGITQSPKYLFRKEGQNVTLSCEQNLNHDAMYWYRQDPGQGLRLIYYSQIVNDFQKGDIAEGYSVSREKKESFPLTVTSAQKNPTAFYLCASRAGPRNEQFFGPGTRLTVL.

This clone was seen more than once but under ten times. This rearrangement joins TRBV5-4 to TRBJ1-5, with D maybe TRBD1 (5 bases). V was shortened by 1 base and J by 4 bases, with 9 bases between the two germline ends. The CDR3 is 14 amino acids. The germline V gene encodes CDR1 SGHNT and CDR2 YYREEE (reference sequence). The CDR3 DNA reads as TGTGCCAGCAGCTTGTTGACAGCTAATCAGCCCCAGCATTTT. Its translation is CASSLLTANQPQHF.

The rearrangement joins TRBV27 to TRBJ2-3, with no clear D. V lost 8 bases and J 6 bases, leaving 12 bases between the germline ends. Germline CDR1 is MNHEY and CDR2 is SMNVEV (reference sequence). CDR3 size: 12 residues. The CDR3 loop reads CASSRNLDTQYF. The CDR3, as DNA: TGTGCCAGCTCCCGCAACTTGGATACGCAGTATTTT.

This sequence joins TRBV6-1 and TRBJ1-5, with unresolved D. V dropped 1 base and J dropped 3 bases, with 16 bases sitting between them. Germline V gene sequence: CDR1 MNHNS, CDR2 SASEGT. The CDR3 is 17 residues long. Written as DNA, the CDR3 is TGTGCCAGCAGTGAAGGAAGGTTTACAGCCGCCAATCAGCCCCAGCATTTT. This encodes CASSEGRFTAANQPQHF.

The chain combines TRBV19 with TRBJ2-1, with 14 positions matching TRBD2. Germline assignment: CDR1 LNHDA and CDR2 SQIVND (reference sequence). The CDR3 is 16 amino acids. Germline trimming cut 3 bases from V and 8 bases from J; bases unmatched to any gene: 6. CDR3 sequence: CASSIYGTSGSDEQFF. The CDR3 DNA reads as TGTGCCAGTAGTATTTATGGGACTAGCGGGAGTGATGAGCAGTTCTTC.

This chain joins TRBV6-5 and TRBJ2-1, with a tentative D call TRBD2 (6 bases). The CDR3 runs to 14 residues. CDR1 MNHEY and CDR2 SVGAGI come from the germline V gene. Trimming removed 0 bases from V and 7 bases from J, with 10 bases in between. The CDR3 DNA reads TGTGCCAGCAGTTACTCCCGGGCGGGAAATGAGCAGTTCTTC. This gives the protein CASSYSRAGNEQFF.

This clone was counted a few times. The chain combines TRBV5-1 with TRBJ1-2; possible D gene TRBD1, 6 bases. The V and J ends lost 4 bases and 4 bases respectively, with 11 bases between them. Germline V CDR1 and CDR2: SGHRS, YFSETQ. The CDR3 sequence is 13 residues long. The CDR3 bases are TGCGCCAGCAGCCCGGACAGCCTCTATGGCTACACCTTC. This translates into CASSPDSLYGYTF.

This chain connects TRBV10-3 to TRBJ2-2; 8 bases are shared with TRBD2. CDR1 and CDR2 (germline): ENHRY, SYGVKD. Unmatched junction bases numbered 6, after V lost 6 bases and J lost 3 bases. The CDR3 is 15 residues long. The CDR3 region has the DNA TGTGCCATCAGGCCCAGCGGGGGTGACACCGGGGAGCTGTTTTTT. It specifies CAIRPSGGDTGELFF.

In DNA, the CDR3 is TGTGCCAGCAGTAGCGGACTAGCGGGAGTAAATGAGCAGTTCTTC. Translation gives CASSSGLAGVNEQFF. The chain couples TRBV27 to TRBJ2-1; 13 bases are shared with TRBD2. Germline V gene sequence: CDR1 MNHEY, CDR2 SMNVEV (reference sequence). V dropped 5 bases and J dropped 7; count of bases not matched to a gene: 5. This CDR3 spans 15 amino acids.

The V call is TRBV2, the J call TRBJ1-6; 7 nucleotides line up with TRBD1. V trimming: 5 bases; J trimming: 7 bases; junction bases outside the gene matches: 5. From germline, CDR1 is SNHLY and CDR2 FYNNEI. The CDR3 covers 14 residues. The CDR3 sequence is CASSFDRVNSPLHF. Written as DNA, the CDR3 is TGTGCCAGCAGTTTTGACAGGGTCAATTCACCCCTCCACTTT.

This chain uses TRBV7-9 with TRBJ2-3; 7 positions agree with TRBD2. The CDR3 is 16 residues long. Germline-derived CDR1 and CDR2 are SEHNR and FQNEAQ (reference sequence). The V segment lost 1 base and the J segment 2 bases; nucleotides outside the gene matches: 6. The CDR3 sequence: CASSLGLAATTDTQYF. The CDR3 DNA sequence: TGTGCCAGCAGCTTAGGGCTAGCGGCCACCACAGATACGCAGTATTTT.

This chain joins TRBV11-3 and TRBJ1-1; 8 nucleotides agree with TRBD1. Germline CDR1 reads SGHNT; CDR2 reads YENEEA. The V segment lost 3 bases and the J segment 3 bases; nucleotides outside the gene matches: 12. The CDR3 loop spans 17 amino acids. CDR3 DNA: TGTGCCAGCAGCTTGGGCTTGGGACAGGTGGGCGACACTGAAGCTTTCTTT. Amino acids: CASSLGLGQVGDTEAFF.

The chain links TRBV18 to TRBJ2-3; D unresolved. CDR1 is KGHSH and CDR2 is LQKENI in the germline V gene. The CDR3 consists of 15 residues. The V and J ends lost 2 bases and 3 bases respectively, with 12 bases between them. The DNA for the CDR3 is TGTGCCAGCTCACCAAGGAGAGAGAGGACAGATACGCAGTATTTT. The encoded protein is CASSPRRERTDTQYF.

This clone was seen once. The genes are TRBV19 and TRBJ2-3; 8 bases are shared with TRBD2. With 5 bases clipped from V and 3 bases from J, the junction kept 13 bases outside the gene matches. The CDR3 totals 17 residues. Germline loops: CDR1 LNHDA, CDR2 SQIVND (reference sequence). CDR3: CASSPRGREGRTDTQYF. The CDR3 DNA reads as TGTGCCAGTAGTCCCCGGGGTCGGGAGGGCCGGACAGATACGCAGTATTTT.

The rearrangement joins TRBV18 to TRBJ1-3; 7 nucleotides line up with TRBD1. CDR1 KGHSH and CDR2 LQKENI come from the germline V gene. The CDR3 extends over 15 amino acids. Germline trimming cut 6 bases from V and 8 bases from J; bases unmatched to any gene: 13. The CDR3 DNA reads as TGTGCCAGCTCGGATACAGGGGCCCGAGGAGACACCATATATTTT. Translation gives CASSDTGARGDTIYF.

The rearrangement uses TRBV5-3 and TRBJ2-7, with 10 bases aligning to TRBD2. TRBV5-3 is an ORF for which the function is uncertain. CDR3 length equals 16 residues. The J segment lost 4 bases and the V segment lost 0 bases, leaving 7 bases of the junction unmatched. CDR3 nucleotides: TGTGCCAGAAGCTTGGGGCTAGCGGGAGATCTATACGAGCAGTACTTC. Amino acids: CARSLGLAGDLYEQYF.

V gene TRBV5-4 combines with J gene TRBJ1-5; the D is unclear. The germline CDR1 and CDR2 sequences are SGHNT and YYREEE (reference sequence). This CDR3 is built from 15 residues. Between the trimmed V and J ends, which lost 2 bases and 1 base, there was a span of 10 bases. The CDR3 DNA reads TGTGCCAGCAGCTTAAGCGATGACAGCAATCAGCCCCAGCATTTT. Translating it yields CASSLSDDSNQPQHF.

V is TRBV2 and J is TRBJ1-2; D is perhaps TRBD1 (6 bases). Germline V gene lookup returns CDR1 SNHLY and CDR2 FYNNEI. Trimming cost V 5 bases and J 4 bases, with 8 bases left between them. The CDR3 length is 12 residues. In DNA, the CDR3 is TGTGCCAGCAGTCGGACAGTCTATGGCTACACCTTC. Translated, it gives CASSRTVYGYTF.

This sequence joins TRBV28 and TRBJ1-3; 7 nucleotides line up with TRBD1. Germline V CDR1 and CDR2: MDHEN, SYDVKM. The CDR3 contains 14 residues. V lost 6 bases, J lost 0 bases, and 2 bases stayed unmatched. The CDR3 DNA is TGTGCCAGCAGACCAGGGGGCTCTGGAAACACCATATATTTT. Its protein is CASRPGGSGNTIYF.

The V call is TRBV7-2, the J call TRBJ2-7; TRBD1 is a possible D gene (6 bases). Trimming cost V 4 bases and J 6 bases, with 13 bases left between them. The germline V gene encodes CDR1 SGHTA and CDR2 FQGNSA. CDR3 length: 13 amino acids. The CDR3 DNA reads as TGTGCCAGCAGCTGGAGCACAGGGCTCGAGCAGTACTTC. This translates into CASSWSTGLEQYF.

V and J are TRBV5-4 and TRBJ2-3, with TRBD2 as a possible D gene (5 bases). This CDR3 has 15 residues. V lost 0 bases and J 1 base, leaving 9 bases between the germline ends. Germline V gene lookup returns CDR1 SGHNT and CDR2 YYREEE (reference sequence). Written as DNA, the CDR3 is TGTGCCAGCAGCTTGGTCGTCGGGGGCACAGATACGCAGTATTTT. It specifies CASSLVVGGTDTQYF.

The chain carries TRBV7-3 and TRBJ1-1; 9 bases are a match to TRBD1. The V and J ends lost 9 bases and 0 bases, in that order; junction bases with no gene match: 2. The CDR3 consists of 13 residues. CDR1 and CDR2 from the germline V gene are SGHTA and FQGTGA. Here the CDR3 DNA reads TGTGCCAGTGGACAGGGGATGAACACTGAAGCTTTCTTT. Encoded protein: CASGQGMNTEAFF.